These T cell receptor beta chains were read from a single sample in a study of Ad26.COV2.S vaccination and SARS-CoV-2 variants. Method: immunoSEQ multiplex PCR; TCRdb's copy keeps in-frame clones and lacks some. The top ten hold about 1.5% of the sample, which has about 680,000 clones, roughly 90% seen once. The sequences come from peripheral blood, collected in a trial of Ad26.COV2.S vaccine versus placebo. These receptor sequences come from a person aged 18-60 years who received the Ad26.COV2.S COVID-19 vaccine or a placebo. Each CDR3 is given with its conserved first and last residue. The order of the fields is J gene, D gene, clone size, V gene, CDR3 protein, CDR3 DNA. D genes are given only for firm matches. Where a row states a size, it is once, few, many or the class of an expanded clone; other rows omit it.

j_call: TRBJ1-1
d_call: NA
clone_size: NA
v_call: TRBV18
cdr3_aa: CASSPFGENTEAFF
cdr3_nt: TGTGCCAGCTCACCTTTTGGGGAGAACACTGAAGCTTTCTTT

j_call: TRBJ1-3
d_call: NA
clone_size: NA
v_call: TRBV5-6
cdr3_aa: CASSDPRGLGNTIYF
cdr3_nt: TGTGCCAGTAGCGACCCCAGGGGTCTAGGAAACACCATATATTTT

j_call: TRBJ2-7
d_call: TRBD2
clone_size: many
v_call: TRBV19
cdr3_aa: CASSSSGRANPYF
cdr3_nt: TGTGCCAGTAGTTCGAGCGGGAGGGCCAATCCGTACTTC

j_call: TRBJ1-2
d_call: NA
clone_size: NA
v_call: TRBV9
cdr3_aa: CASSVDLGNYGYTF
cdr3_nt: TGTGCCAGCAGCGTAGATTTGGGCAACTATGGCTACACCTTC

j_call: TRBJ1-5
d_call: TRBD1
clone_size: NA
v_call: TRBV5-8
cdr3_aa: CASSAGQLSNQPQHF
cdr3_nt: TGTGCCAGCAGCGCGGGACAGCTTAGCAATCAGCCCCAGCATTTT

j_call: TRBJ2-7
d_call: NA
clone_size: NA
v_call: TRBV3-1/TRBV3-2
cdr3_aa: CASSQEGTTTYEQYF
cdr3_nt: TGTGCCAGCAGCCAAGAGGGCACAACGACCTACGAGCAGTACTTC

j_call: TRBJ1-1
d_call: NA
clone_size: NA
v_call: TRBV6-5
cdr3_aa: CASSWGHLNTEAFF
cdr3_nt: TGTGCCAGCAGCTGGGGACACCTGAACACTGAAGCTTTCTTT

j_call: TRBJ2-7
d_call: TRBD1
clone_size: NA
v_call: TRBV5-6
cdr3_aa: CASSFPGQGIYEQYF
cdr3_nt: TGTGCCAGCAGCTTCCCGGGACAGGGGATCTACGAGCAGTACTTC

j_call: TRBJ2-5
d_call: TRBD2
clone_size: NA
v_call: TRBV14
cdr3_aa: CASSQGAGGYQETQYF
cdr3_nt: TGTGCCAGCAGCCAAGGCGCCGGGGGGTACCAAGAGACCCAGTACTTC

j_call: TRBJ2-7
d_call: TRBD2
clone_size: NA
v_call: TRBV6-5
cdr3_aa: CASSYAGGGGEQYF
cdr3_nt: TGTGCCAGCAGTTACGCCGGGGGGGGAGGCGAGCAGTACTTC

j_call: TRBJ1-4
d_call: TRBD1
clone_size: NA
v_call: TRBV19
cdr3_aa: CASSIDRASEKLFF
cdr3_nt: TGTGCCAGTAGTATCGACAGGGCAAGTGAAAAACTGTTTTTT

j_call: TRBJ1-2
d_call: NA
clone_size: NA
v_call: TRBV29-1
cdr3_aa: CSGGQTNYGYTF
cdr3_nt: TGCAGCGGGGGACAAACCAACTATGGCTACACCTTC

j_call: TRBJ2-7
d_call: TRBD2
clone_size: NA
v_call: TRBV19
cdr3_aa: CASSRSGVGYEQYF
cdr3_nt: TGTGCCAGTAGTAGGAGCGGGGTAGGCTACGAGCAGTACTTC

j_call: TRBJ1-5
d_call: TRBD1
clone_size: NA
v_call: TRBV2
cdr3_aa: CASTGTGRNQPQHF
cdr3_nt: TGTGCCAGCACTGGGACAGGGCGCAATCAGCCCCAGCATTTT

j_call: TRBJ2-1
d_call: NA
clone_size: NA
v_call: TRBV9
cdr3_aa: CASSVATASYNEQFF
cdr3_nt: TGTGCCAGCAGCGTAGCTACGGCCTCCTACAATGAGCAGTTCTTC

j_call: TRBJ2-7
d_call: NA
clone_size: NA
v_call: TRBV5-1
cdr3_aa: CASSLEQGPREQYF
cdr3_nt: TGCGCCAGCAGCTTGGAACAGGGCCCTCGTGAGCAGTACTTC

j_call: TRBJ1-2
d_call: NA
clone_size: NA
v_call: TRBV5-1
cdr3_aa: CASSSVTNYGYTF
cdr3_nt: TGCGCCAGCAGCTCCGTGACTAACTATGGCTACACCTTC

j_call: TRBJ2-7
d_call: NA
clone_size: NA
v_call: TRBV24-1
cdr3_aa: CATSDSSYEQYF
cdr3_nt: TGTGCCACCAGTGATTCTTCCTACGAGCAGTACTTC

j_call: TRBJ1-5
d_call: TRBD1
clone_size: NA
v_call: TRBV11-2
cdr3_aa: CASSSGQGGQPQHF
cdr3_nt: TGTGCCAGCAGCTCCGGACAGGGAGGTCAGCCCCAGCATTTT

j_call: TRBJ2-7
d_call: NA
clone_size: NA
v_call: TRBV6-5
cdr3_aa: CASSYRQGQIHF
cdr3_nt: TGTGCCAGCAGTTACCGGCAAGGACAGATACACTTC

j_call: TRBJ2-3
d_call: TRBD2
clone_size: NA
v_call: TRBV7-9
cdr3_aa: CASSLARREARTDTQYF
cdr3_nt: TGTGCCAGCAGCTTAGCGCGGCGGGAGGCCCGCACAGATACGCAGTATTTT

j_call: TRBJ1-2
d_call: NA
clone_size: NA
v_call: TRBV9
cdr3_aa: CASSVRPLPDGQGYTF
cdr3_nt: TGTGCCAGCAGCGTTCGCCCCCTGCCAGACGGACAGGGCTACACCTTC

j_call: TRBJ2-2
d_call: NA
clone_size: NA
v_call: TRBV18
cdr3_aa: CASSPRTLDTGELFF
cdr3_nt: TGTGCCAGCTCACCCCGGACACTCGACACCGGGGAGCTGTTTTTT

j_call: TRBJ1-1
d_call: NA
clone_size: few
v_call: TRBV11-2
cdr3_aa: CASSSQPNTEAFF
cdr3_nt: TGTGCCAGCAGCTCTCAACCGAACACTGAAGCTTTCTTT

j_call: TRBJ2-5
d_call: NA
clone_size: NA
v_call: TRBV2
cdr3_aa: CASRAGGQETQYF
cdr3_nt: TGTGCCAGCAGAGCAGGGGGGCAAGAGACCCAGTACTTC